These 5 T cell receptor beta chains were sequenced from one sample in a study of technical replicates of blood from several donors. Sequenced by immunoSEQ multiplex PCR; TCRdb stores in-frame clones only, minus some. Of tens of thousands of clones in the sample, approximately 92% are singletons; the top ten hold over 0.35%. Sequencing used T cells isolated from PBMCs. These receptors originate from a human donor in good health.

The chain couples TRBV5-1 to TRBJ2-3, with a tentative D call TRBD2 (6 bases). Germline CDR1 and CDR2: SGHRS and YFSETQ. The V end lost 1 base, the J end lost 1 base, and 10 bases lay between the germline ends. The CDR3 has 15 residues. The CDR3 loop is CASSLLREGTDTQYF. Here the CDR3 DNA reads TGCGCCAGCAGCTTGTTGCGGGAAGGCACAGATACGCAGTATTTT.

J is TRBJ2-1 and V is TRBV4-3; 7 bases map to TRBD2. The CDR3 is 14 residues long. J lost 0 bases, V lost 4 bases, and 0 bases had no gene match. Looked up from germline, CDR1 is LGHNA and CDR2 is YSLEER. CDR3 amino acids: CASSRTSSYNEQFF. In DNA, the CDR3 is TGCGCCAGCAGCCGGACTAGCTCCTACAATGAGCAGTTCTTC.

V usage is TRBV28 and J usage is TRBJ1-5; no clear D. Trimming removed 3 bases at V and 4 bases at J, with 4 bases between. CDR1 MDHEN and CDR2 SYDVKM come from the germline V gene. The CDR3 loop spans 12 amino acids. The CDR3 region is CASSFANQPQHF. In DNA, the CDR3 is TGTGCCAGCAGTTTTGCGAATCAGCCCCAGCATTTT.

V and J are TRBV4-1 and TRBJ2-1; D is unresolved. Trimming shortened V by 4 bases and J by 4 bases, and 8 bases separated the two germline ends. This CDR3 contains 13 residues. Looked up from germline, CDR1 is MGHRA and CDR2 is YSYEKL. The CDR3 protein is CASSLRSYNEQFF. In DNA form, the CDR3 reads TGCGCCAGCAGCCTTCGGAGTTACAATGAGCAGTTCTTC.

The chain recombines TRBV4-3 with TRBJ2-7, with 7 bases lining up with TRBD1. Germline assignment: CDR1 LGHNA and CDR2 YSLEER. The CDR3 is 13 amino acids. V shed 5 bases and J 5 bases; nucleotides not matched to a gene: 6. The CDR3 nucleotides are TGCGCCAGCAGCAAACTACAGGGGAACGAGCAGTACTTC. This encodes CASSKLQGNEQYF.